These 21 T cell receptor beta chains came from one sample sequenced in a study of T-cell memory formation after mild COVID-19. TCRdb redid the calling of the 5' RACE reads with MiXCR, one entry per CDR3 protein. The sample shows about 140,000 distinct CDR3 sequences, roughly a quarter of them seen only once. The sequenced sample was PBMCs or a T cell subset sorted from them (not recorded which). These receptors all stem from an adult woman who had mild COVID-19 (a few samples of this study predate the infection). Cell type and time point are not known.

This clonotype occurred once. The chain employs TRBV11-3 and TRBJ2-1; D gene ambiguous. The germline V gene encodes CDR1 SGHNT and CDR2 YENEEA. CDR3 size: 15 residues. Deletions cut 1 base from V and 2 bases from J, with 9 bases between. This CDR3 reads CASSLGYNAYNEQFF. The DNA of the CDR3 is TGTGCCAGCAGCTTAGGTTATAACGCCTACAATGAGCAGTTCTTC.

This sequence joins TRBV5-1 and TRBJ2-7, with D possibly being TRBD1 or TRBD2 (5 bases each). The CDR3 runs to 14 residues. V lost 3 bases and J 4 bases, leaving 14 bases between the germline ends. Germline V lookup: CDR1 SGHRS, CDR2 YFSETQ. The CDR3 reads CASSSPGTSYEQYF. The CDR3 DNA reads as TGCGCCAGCAGCTCACCCGGGACCTCTTACGAGCAGTACTTC.

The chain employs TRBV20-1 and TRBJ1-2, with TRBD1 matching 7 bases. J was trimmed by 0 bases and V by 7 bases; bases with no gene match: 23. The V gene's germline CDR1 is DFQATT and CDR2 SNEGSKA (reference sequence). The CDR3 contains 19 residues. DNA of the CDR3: TGCAGTGTCAGAGAGGGAGACAGGGAGGGAAATTCAGCTAACTATGGCTACACCTTC. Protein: CSVREGDREGNSANYGYTF.

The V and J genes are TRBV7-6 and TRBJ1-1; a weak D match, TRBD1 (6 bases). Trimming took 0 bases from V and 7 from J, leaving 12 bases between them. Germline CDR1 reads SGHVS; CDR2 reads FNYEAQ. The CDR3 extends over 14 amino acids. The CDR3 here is CASSLARGAGEAFF. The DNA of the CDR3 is TGTGCCAGCAGCTTAGCTCGGGGGGCAGGTGAAGCTTTCTTT.

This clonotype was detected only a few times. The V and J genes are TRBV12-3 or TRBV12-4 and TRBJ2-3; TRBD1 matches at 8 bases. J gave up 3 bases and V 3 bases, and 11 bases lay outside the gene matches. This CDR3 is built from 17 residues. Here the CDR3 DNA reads TGTGCCAGCAGTTTTACACAGGGGGGAATTTGGACAGATACGCAGTATTTT. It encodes CASSFTQGGIWTDTQYF.

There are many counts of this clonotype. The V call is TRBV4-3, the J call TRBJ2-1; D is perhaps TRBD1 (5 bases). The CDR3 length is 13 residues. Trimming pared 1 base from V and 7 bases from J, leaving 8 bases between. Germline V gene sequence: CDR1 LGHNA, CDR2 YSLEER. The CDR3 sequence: CASSQASGNEQFF. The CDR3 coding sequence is TGCGCCAGCAGCCAAGCTTCAGGGAATGAGCAGTTCTTC.

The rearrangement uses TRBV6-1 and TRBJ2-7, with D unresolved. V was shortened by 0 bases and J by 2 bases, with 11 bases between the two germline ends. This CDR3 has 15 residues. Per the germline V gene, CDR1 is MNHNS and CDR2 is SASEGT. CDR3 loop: CASSEASGSTYEQYF. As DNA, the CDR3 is TGTGCCAGCAGTGAAGCCAGTGGCAGTACCTACGAGCAGTACTTC.

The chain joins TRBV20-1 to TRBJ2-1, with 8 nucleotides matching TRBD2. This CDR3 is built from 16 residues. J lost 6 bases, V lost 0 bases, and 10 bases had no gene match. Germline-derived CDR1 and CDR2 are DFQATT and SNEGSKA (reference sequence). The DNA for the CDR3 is TGCAGTGCTAGAGATAAAACGAGGACTAGCAGCAATGAGCAGTTCTTC. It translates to CSARDKTRTSSNEQFF.

The CDR3 reads CASSLDRDRGRGETQYF. The CDR3 bases are TGTGCCAGCAGCTTAGATCGTGACAGGGGGCGTGGAGAGACCCAGTACTTC. This chain uses TRBV13 with TRBJ2-5; TRBD1 agrees at 10 bases. CDR3 length: 17 amino acids. Germline assignment: CDR1 PRHDT and CDR2 FYEKMQ (reference sequence). J lost 4 bases, V lost 1 base, and 9 bases had no gene match.

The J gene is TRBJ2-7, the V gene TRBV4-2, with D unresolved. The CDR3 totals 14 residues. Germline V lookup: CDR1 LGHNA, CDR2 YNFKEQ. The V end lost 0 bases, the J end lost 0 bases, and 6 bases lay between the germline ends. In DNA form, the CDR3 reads TGTGCCAGCAGCCAAGAAACGGCCTCCTACGAGCAGTACTTC. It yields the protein CASSQETASYEQYF.

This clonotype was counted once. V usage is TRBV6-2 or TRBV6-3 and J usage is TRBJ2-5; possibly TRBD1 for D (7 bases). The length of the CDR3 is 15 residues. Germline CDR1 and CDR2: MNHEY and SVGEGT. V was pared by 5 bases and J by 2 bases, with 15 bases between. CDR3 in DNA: TGTGCCAGCAGTCGGGAGCCGGGACAGCAAGAGACCCAGTACTTC. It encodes CASSREPGQQETQYF.

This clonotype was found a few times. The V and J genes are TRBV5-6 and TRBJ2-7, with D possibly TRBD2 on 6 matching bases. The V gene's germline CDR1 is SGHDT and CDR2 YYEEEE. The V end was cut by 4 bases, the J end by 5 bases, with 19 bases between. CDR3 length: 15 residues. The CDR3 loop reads CASSPDDGGRHEQYF. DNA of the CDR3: TGTGCCAGCAGCCCCGATGACGGGGGTCGCCACGAGCAGTACTTC.

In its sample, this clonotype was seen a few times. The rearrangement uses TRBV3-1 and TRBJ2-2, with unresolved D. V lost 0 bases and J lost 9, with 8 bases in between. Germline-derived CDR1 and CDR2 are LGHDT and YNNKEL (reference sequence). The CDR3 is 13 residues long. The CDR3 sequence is CASSQELPRELFF. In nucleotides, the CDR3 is TGTGCCAGCAGCCAAGAGCTACCACGGGAGCTGTTTTTT.

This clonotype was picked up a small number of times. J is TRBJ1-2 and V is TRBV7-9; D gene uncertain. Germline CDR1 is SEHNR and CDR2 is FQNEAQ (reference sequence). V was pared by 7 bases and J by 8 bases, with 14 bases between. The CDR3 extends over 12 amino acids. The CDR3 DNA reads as TGTGCCAGCATCCCGGGCGGCGGCGGCTACACCTTC. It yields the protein CASIPGGGGYTF.

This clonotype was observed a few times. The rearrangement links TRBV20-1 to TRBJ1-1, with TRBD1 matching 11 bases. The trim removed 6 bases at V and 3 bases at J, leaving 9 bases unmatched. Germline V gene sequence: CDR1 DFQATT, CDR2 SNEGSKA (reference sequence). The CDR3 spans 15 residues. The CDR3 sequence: CSAPGTGGAYTEAFF. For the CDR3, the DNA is TGCAGTGCCCCGGGGACAGGGGGAGCTTACACTGAAGCTTTCTTT.

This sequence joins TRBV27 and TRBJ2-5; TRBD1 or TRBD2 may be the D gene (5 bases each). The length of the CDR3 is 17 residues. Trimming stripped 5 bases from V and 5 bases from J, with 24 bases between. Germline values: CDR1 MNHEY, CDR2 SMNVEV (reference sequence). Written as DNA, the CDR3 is TGTGCCAGCAGTGACCCCCTCGGGGCTGCCCCCGGGGAGACCCAGTACTTC. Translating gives CASSDPLGAAPGETQYF.

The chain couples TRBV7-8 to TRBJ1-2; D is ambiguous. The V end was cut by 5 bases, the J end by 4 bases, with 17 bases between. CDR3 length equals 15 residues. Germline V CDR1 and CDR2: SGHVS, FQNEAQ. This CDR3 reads CASSANWGEIYGYTF. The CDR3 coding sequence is TGTGCCAGCAGCGCTAACTGGGGAGAGATCTATGGCTACACCTTC.

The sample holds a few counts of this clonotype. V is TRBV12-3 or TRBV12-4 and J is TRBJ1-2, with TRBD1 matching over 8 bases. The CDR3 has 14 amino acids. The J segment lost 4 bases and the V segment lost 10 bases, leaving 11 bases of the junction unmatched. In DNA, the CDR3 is TGTGCCATCTCCTCCCCCGACAGGGGCTATGGCTACACCTTC. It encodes CAISSPDRGYGYTF.

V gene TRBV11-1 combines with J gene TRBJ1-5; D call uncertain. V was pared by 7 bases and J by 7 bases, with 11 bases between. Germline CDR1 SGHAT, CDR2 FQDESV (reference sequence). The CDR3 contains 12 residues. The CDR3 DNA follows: TGTGCCAGCAACTATGGGAGCCAGCCCCAGCATTTT. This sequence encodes CASNYGSQPQHF.

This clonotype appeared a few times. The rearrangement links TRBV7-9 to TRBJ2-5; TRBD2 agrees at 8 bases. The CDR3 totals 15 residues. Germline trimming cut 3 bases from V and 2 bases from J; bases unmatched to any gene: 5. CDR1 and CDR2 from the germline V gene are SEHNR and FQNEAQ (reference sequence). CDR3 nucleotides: TGTGCCAGCAGCTTTCCCAGCGGGGGACAAGAGACCCAGTACTTC. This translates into CASSFPSGGQETQYF.

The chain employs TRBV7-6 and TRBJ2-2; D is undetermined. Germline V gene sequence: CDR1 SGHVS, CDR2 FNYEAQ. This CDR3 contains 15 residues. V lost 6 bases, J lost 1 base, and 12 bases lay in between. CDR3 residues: CASSPTTRNTGELFF. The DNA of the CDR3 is TGTGCCAGCAGTCCGACAACAAGGAACACCGGGGAGCTGTTTTTT. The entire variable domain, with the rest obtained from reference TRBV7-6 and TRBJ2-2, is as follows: GAGVSQSPRYKVTKRGQDVALRCDPISGHVSLYWYRQALGQGPEFLTYFNYEAQQDKSGLPNDRFSAERPEGSISTLTIQRTEQRDSAMYRCASSPTTRNTGELFFGEGSRLTVL.